A single sample is the source of the 23 T cell receptor beta chains below, sequenced in a study of T cells in narcolepsy. TCRdb's table, derived via immunoSEQ multiplex PCR, lists solely in-frame clones and lacks some. The sample has over 9,000 clones, around 94% seen once; the top ten hold around 1.1%. The sequencing sample was made of CD45RA- memory CD4+ T cells from PBMCs. These receptors were taken from a human donor with narcolepsy.

The chain employs TRBV7-9 and TRBJ1-2, with no clear D. The CDR3 covers 15 residues. CDR1 and CDR2 from the germline V gene are SEHNR and FQNEAQ (reference sequence). V was shortened by 5 bases and J by 1 base, with 14 bases between the two germline ends. The CDR3 reads CASSPNLELNYGYTF. CDR3 nucleotides: TGTGCCAGCAGCCCGAACTTAGAGCTTAACTATGGCTACACCTTC.

This clone was counted a single time. The chain links TRBV11-2 to TRBJ1-1; D uncertain. Per germline, CDR1 SGHAT and CDR2 FQNNGV. Trimming took off 0 bases at V and 1 base at J, with 9 bases between the two ends. The CDR3 loop spans 15 amino acids. DNA for the CDR3: TGTGCCAGCAGCTTAGATCTCTTAGGGAACACTGAAGCTTTCTTT. Translation: CASSLDLLGNTEAFF.

Comments on this clone: The sample carries other DNA sequences with the same CDR3. The genes are TRBV13 and TRBJ1-4; TRBD1 matches at 8 bases. J was trimmed by 4 bases and V by 6 bases; bases with no gene match: 10. CDR1 is PRHDT, CDR2 FYEKMQ, per germline (reference sequence). The CDR3 consists of 16 residues. CDR3 nucleotide sequence: TGTGCCAGCAGGAGGGACAGGTTAAACGGTAATGAAAAACTGTTTTTT. This translates into CASRRDRLNGNEKLFF.

The chain employs TRBV5-1 and TRBJ2-1, with 7 bases lining up with TRBD2. The CDR3 spans 15 residues. V lost 4 bases, J lost 5 bases, and 9 bases stayed unmatched. CDR1 is SGHRS and CDR2 is YFSETQ in the germline V gene. CDR3 protein: CASSRTAGAHNEQFF. The CDR3 DNA follows: TGCGCCAGCAGCAGGACGGCGGGAGCCCACAATGAGCAGTTCTTC.

This rearrangement joins TRBV12-2 to TRBJ2-1; the D call in the table, TRBD2, was not verified against the DNA. TRBV12-2 is labeled a pseudogene. This CDR3 has 16 residues. In nucleotides, the CDR3 is TGTGCAAGTCGCTTGAATAGCGGGAGGGCCTACAATGAGCAGTTCTTC. Residues: CASRLNSGRAYNEQFF.

The V and J genes are TRBV7-2 and TRBJ2-5, with 11 bases fitting TRBD2. Per germline, CDR1 SGHTA and CDR2 FQGNSA. The CDR3 has 14 residues. J was trimmed by 5 bases and V by 5 bases; bases with no gene match: 4. In DNA form, the CDR3 reads TGTGCCAGCAGCCCGGGACTAGCGGCGGAGACCCAGTACTTC. Protein product: CASSPGLAAETQYF.

The J gene is TRBJ2-5, the V gene TRBV30; 8 bases agree with TRBD2. V trimming: 3 bases; J trimming: 5 bases; junction bases outside the gene matches: 5. The CDR3 totals 13 residues. Germline loops: CDR1 GTSNPN, CDR2 SVGIG (reference sequence). The CDR3 nucleotides are TGTGCCTGGAGCGGGGGGGCCGCGGAGACCCAGTACTTC. As protein: CAWSGGAAETQYF.

The J gene is TRBJ2-5, the V gene TRBV9, with D unclear. This CDR3 contains 13 residues. Trimming pared 3 bases from V and 7 bases from J, leaving 13 bases between. Germline CDR1 reads SGDLS; CDR2 reads YYNGEE. CDR3 sequence: CASSGPGWGTQYF. CDR3 nucleotide sequence: TGTGCCAGCAGCGGTCCCGGGTGGGGGACCCAGTACTTC.

The V call is TRBV28, the J call TRBJ2-7; 8 nucleotides align to TRBD1. V trimming: 5 bases; J trimming: 2 bases; junction bases outside the gene matches: 2. The CDR3 totals 13 residues. The V gene's germline CDR1 is MDHEN and CDR2 SYDVKM. CDR3 bases: TGTGCCAGCAGTGACAGGGGACCCTACGAGCAGTACTTC. Protein: CASSDRGPYEQYF.

On this clone: The same CDR3 is also encoded by other DNA sequences in this sample. The chain links TRBV28 to TRBJ2-1; 10 bases are shared with TRBD2. The V gene's germline CDR1 is MDHEN and CDR2 SYDVKM. The CDR3 spans 21 residues. Trimming removed 6 bases from V and 4 bases from J; junction bases left unmatched: 24. The DNA of the CDR3 is TGTGCCAGCAGAGGAGAGGATCGACAGCGGGGGGGCGGGCGTTTTTACAATGAGCAGTTCTTC. Amino acid sequence: CASRGEDRQRGGGRFYNEQFF.

The V and J genes are TRBV10-3 and TRBJ2-7; 9 bases match TRBD2. V lost 3 bases and J lost 2; bases outside the gene matches: 11. Germline CDR1 is ENHRY and CDR2 is SYGVKD. The CDR3 loop spans 17 amino acids. The CDR3 nucleotides are TGTGCCATCAGTGACACGCAGCGGGGGGCGCGAGCCTACGAGCAGTACTTC. Amino acids: CAISDTQRGARAYEQYF.

The rearrangement uses TRBV6-5 and TRBJ1-2; perhaps TRBD1 as D (5 bases). The germline V and J ends were trimmed by 5 bases and 2 bases, with 6 bases remaining between them. Germline V gene lookup returns CDR1 MNHEY and CDR2 SVGAGI. This CDR3 comprises 12 residues. CDR3 loop: CASSRGNYGYTF. The CDR3 DNA sequence: TGTGCCAGCAGTCGGGGCAACTATGGCTACACCTTC.

The rearrangement uses TRBV10-3 and TRBJ2-3, with 11 nucleotides matching TRBD2. The germline V gene has CDR1 ENHRY and CDR2 SYGVKD. With 6 bases clipped from V and 9 bases from J, the junction kept 8 bases outside the gene matches. The CDR3 length is 14 residues. The CDR3 region is CAIRTELAGVTQYF. The CDR3 region has the DNA TGTGCCATCAGGACGGAACTAGCGGGAGTGACGCAGTATTTT.

The V gene is TRBV7-8, the J gene TRBJ2-1; 9 bases fit TRBD2. Per the germline V gene, CDR1 is SGHVS and CDR2 is FQNEAQ. The CDR3 is 15 residues long. V was pared by 4 bases and J by 0 bases, with 1 base of the junction left unmatched. CDR3 nucleotides: TGTGCCAGCAGCTCGACTAGCGGCTCCTACAATGAGCAGTTCTTC. Its protein is CASSSTSGSYNEQFF.

V gene TRBV7-9 combines with J gene TRBJ1-2; weak D call: TRBD1 (6 bases). The V end was cut by 1 base, the J end by 6 bases, with 12 bases between. The CDR3 covers 14 residues. From germline, CDR1 is SEHNR and CDR2 FQNEAQ (reference sequence). The CDR3 DNA reads as TGTGCCAGCAGCTTAGTCGAGGGGGTGGATGGCTACACCTTC. Its translation is CASSLVEGVDGYTF.

The rearrangement uses TRBV9 and TRBJ2-7; 10 nucleotides line up with TRBD2. CDR1 and CDR2 (germline): SGDLS, YYNGEE. The CDR3 is made up of 15 amino acids. Trimming at V came to 3 bases and at J to 4 bases, leaving 7 bases not matched to a gene. CDR3 loop: CASSAGLAVTYEQYF. For the CDR3, the DNA is TGTGCCAGCAGCGCAGGACTAGCGGTTACTTACGAGCAGTACTTC.

The V and J genes are TRBV19 and TRBJ2-6; 7 bases are shared with TRBD2. CDR3 length: 15 residues. Trimming removed 5 bases from V and 2 bases from J; junction bases left unmatched: 3. Germline assignment: CDR1 LNHDA and CDR2 SQIVND (reference sequence). Written as DNA, the CDR3 is TGTGCCAGTAGTCCAGCGGGGACTGGGGCCAACGTCCTGACTTTC. Translation: CASSPAGTGANVLTF. The full variable domain, with the rest looked up from reference TRBV19 and TRBJ2-6, is DGGITQSPKYLFRKEGQNVTLSCEQNLNHDAMYWYRQDPGQGLRLIYYSQIVNDFQKGDIAEGYSVSREKKESFPLTVTSAQKNPTAFYLCASSPAGTGANVLTFGAGSRLTVL.

This clone was detected only once. The rearrangement joins TRBV10-3 to TRBJ2-7, with D uncertain. V lost 3 bases and J 6 bases, leaving 18 bases between the germline ends. CDR1 and CDR2 from the germline V gene are ENHRY and SYGVKD. The length of the CDR3 is 15 residues. The CDR3 protein is CAISDGHDPASEQYF. The CDR3 DNA follows: TGTGCCATCAGTGACGGGCACGACCCGGCTAGCGAGCAGTACTTC.

The chain couples TRBV10-3 to TRBJ2-1, with no clear D. The CDR3 totals 14 residues. The V end was cut by 3 bases, the J end by 7 bases, with 13 bases between. The germline gives CDR1 ENHRY, CDR2 SYGVKD. The CDR3: CAISDPTTINEQFF. DNA for the CDR3: TGTGCCATCAGTGACCCCACCACGATTAATGAGCAGTTCTTC.

The rearrangement uses TRBV19 and TRBJ2-1, with 14 nucleotides matching TRBD2. J gave up 10 bases and V 3 bases, and 5 bases lay outside the gene matches. The length of the CDR3 is 15 residues. Per the germline V gene, CDR1 is LNHDA and CDR2 is SQIVND (reference sequence). CDR3 nucleotides: TGTGCCAGTAGTATGACTAGCGGGAGGGCCCGGGAGCAGTTCTTC. It codes for CASSMTSGRAREQFF.

The chain employs TRBV4-1 and TRBJ1-6; D call uncertain. V was cut by 0 bases and J by 6 bases, with 9 bases left in between. CDR1 is MGHRA and CDR2 is YSYEKL in the germline V gene. The CDR3 contains 15 residues. CDR3 region: CASSQDGWANSPLHF. CDR3 in DNA: TGCGCCAGCAGCCAAGATGGGTGGGCTAATTCACCCCTCCACTTT.

This chain joins TRBV2 and TRBJ1-2; D call uncertain. The CDR3 length is 15 residues. Between the trimmed V and J ends, which lost 1 base and 4 bases, there was a span of 13 bases. The germline V gene has CDR1 SNHLY and CDR2 FYNNEI. CDR3 coding DNA: TGTGCCAGCAGTGAAGTCGGTTCCTCTGTCTATGGCTACACCTTC. This codes for CASSEVGSSVYGYTF.

The chain couples TRBV11-3 to TRBJ2-3; the D gene could be TRBD1 or TRBD2 (5 bases each). From germline, CDR1 is SGHNT and CDR2 YENEEA. The CDR3 consists of 16 residues. The V and J ends lost 1 base and 0 bases respectively, with 11 bases between them. CDR3 bases: TGTGCCAGCAGCTTAGGTCGGTGGGGGAGCACAGATACGCAGTATTTT. Translating gives CASSLGRWGSTDTQYF.